Presented here are 27 T cell receptor beta chains from one specimen sequenced in a study of blood T cell repertoires in COVID-19. Data came from immunoSEQ multiplex PCR; TCRdb stores just in-frame clones and leaves some out. The sample holds roughly 400,000 clones, 88% seen once. Sequencing was performed on PBMCs or T cells enriched from blood (not recorded which). The receptor set was obtained from a young woman who had been exposed to COVID-19.

The chain uses TRBV4-1 and TRBJ1-4; D ambiguous. The germline CDR1 and CDR2 sequences are MGHRA and YSYEKL. The CDR3 contains 15 residues. The V and J ends lost 1 base and 2 bases respectively, with 8 bases between them. CDR3 amino acids: CASSQVPGTNEKLFF. The CDR3 nucleotides read TGCGCCAGCAGCCAAGTTCCAGGTACTAATGAAAAACTGTTTTTT.

In its sample, this clone was seen a few times. The chain has TRBV3-1 (or the pseudogene TRBV3-2) and TRBJ2-2; D perhaps matches TRBD2 (6 bases). The CDR3 has 18 residues. The germline gives CDR1 LGHDT, CDR2 YNNKEL (reference sequence). V lost 0 bases and J lost 4, with 18 bases in between. The CDR3 region has the DNA TGTGCCAGCAGCCAAGAACTAGGAGGGGCGCTTGGCACCGGGGAGCTGTTTTTT. Encoded protein: CASSQELGGALGTGELFF.

The CDR3 spells CASSIGTSGGPEDEQFF. The CDR3 DNA reads as TGTGCCAGTAGTATTGGGACTAGCGGGGGGCCTGAGGATGAGCAGTTCTTC. The rearrangement uses TRBV19 and TRBJ2-1; 15 bases line up with TRBD2. CDR3 size: 17 residues. The germline CDR1 and CDR2 sequences are LNHDA and SQIVND (reference sequence). Unmatched junction bases numbered 8, after V lost 3 bases and J lost 8 bases. Full variable domain (rest looked up from reference TRBV19 and TRBJ2-1): DGGITQSPKYLFRKEGQNVTLSCEQNLNHDAMYWYRQDPGQGLRLIYYSQIVNDFQKGDIAEGYSVSREKKESFPLTVTSAQKNPTAFYLCASSIGTSGGPEDEQFFGPGTRLTVL.

The V gene is TRBV10-2, the J gene TRBJ1-5, with TRBD1 matching 7 bases. J was trimmed by 2 bases and V by 10 bases; bases with no gene match: 8. The CDR3 contains 14 residues. CDR1 and CDR2 (germline): WSHSY, SAAADI. In DNA, the CDR3 is TGCGCCACCAGGACAGGAATGGGCAATCAGCCCCAGCATTTT. Protein sequence: CATRTGMGNQPQHF.

The V call is TRBV19, the J call TRBJ2-3; 9 bases are a match to TRBD2. The V and J ends lost 5 bases and 3 bases, in that order; junction bases with no gene match: 6. The germline CDR1 and CDR2 sequences are LNHDA and SQIVND (reference sequence). The CDR3 has 15 residues. CDR3 sequence: CASSDLAGTTDTQYF. The CDR3 DNA follows: TGTGCCAGTAGTGATCTAGCGGGAACGACAGATACGCAGTATTTT.

V is TRBV6-4 and J is TRBJ2-7; 7 bases line up with TRBD2. Germline-derived CDR1 and CDR2 are MRHNA and SNTAGT. V shed 6 bases, J shed 2 bases, and the junction held 4 bases outside the gene matches. The CDR3 spans 13 residues. In DNA form, the CDR3 reads TGTGCCAGCAGGACTAGCACACCCTACGAGCAGTACTTC. Amino acid sequence: CASRTSTPYEQYF.

The rearrangement joins TRBV15 to TRBJ2-7, with 7 bases aligning to TRBD2. The CDR3 totals 14 residues. V lost 5 bases to trimming and J lost 1 base; unmatched junction nucleotides: 5. Germline V gene data show CDR1 as LNHNV and CDR2 as YYDKDF (reference sequence). The CDR3 here is CATSSPSGSYEQYF. DNA of the CDR3: TGTGCCACCAGCTCTCCTAGCGGTTCCTACGAGCAGTACTTC.

J is TRBJ2-6 and V is TRBV28, with 7 bases identical to TRBD2. This CDR3 contains 17 residues. The germline V gene encodes CDR1 MDHEN and CDR2 SYDVKM. Trimming at V came to 5 bases and at J to 3 bases, leaving 10 bases not matched to a gene. The CDR3 DNA sequence: TGTGCCAGCAGTCGGGGCGGGAGTCTTTTTGGGGCCAACGTCCTGACTTTC. Its protein is CASSRGGSLFGANVLTF.

This clone was observed a single time. V usage is TRBV28 and J usage is TRBJ2-3, with a weak D call TRBD2 (5 bases). Trimming took 1 base from V and 6 from J, leaving 11 bases between them. CDR3 length: 14 amino acids. Germline CDR1 MDHEN, CDR2 SYDVKM. The chain's CDR3 is CASSLLEGDDTQYF. In DNA, the CDR3 is TGTGCCAGCAGTTTATTAGAGGGAGACGATACGCAGTATTTT.

This clone was seen a few times. The junction departs from the called germline gene at one end, perhaps through a read error. The CDR3 spells CAWEGQDRQGWVF. CDR3 nucleotides: TGTGCCTGGGAAGGACAAGACCGACAGGGTTGGGTCTTT. The gene calls are TRBV30 and TRBJ1-1; 7 nucleotides align to TRBD1. CDR3 length: 13 amino acids. In germline, CDR1 is GTSNPN, CDR2 SVGIG (reference sequence).

The chain employs TRBV18 and TRBJ1-6; 7 bases fit TRBD1. Germline loops: CDR1 KGHSH, CDR2 LQKENI. The CDR3 is made up of 15 amino acids. V shed 3 bases and J 7 bases; nucleotides not matched to a gene: 6. As DNA, the CDR3 is TGTGCCAGCTCACCCGCCGGGACAGCAAATTCACCCCTCCACTTT. Protein sequence: CASSPAGTANSPLHF.

The chain couples TRBV24-1 to TRBJ1-5, with 7 bases aligning to TRBD1. With V trimmed by 4 bases and J by 1 base, 6 bases remained unmatched. Germline V gene sequence: CDR1 KGHDR, CDR2 SFDVKD. The CDR3 consists of 16 residues. In DNA form, the CDR3 reads TGTGCCACCAGTGACCCCAGACAGGGCAGCAATCAGCCCCAGCATTTT. It encodes CATSDPRQGSNQPQHF.

The chain carries TRBV28 and TRBJ1-4, with 9 bases matching TRBD1. CDR1 is MDHEN and CDR2 is SYDVKM in the germline V gene. With V trimmed by 2 bases and J by 14 bases, 3 bases remained unmatched. The CDR3 contains 12 residues. CDR3 in DNA: TGTGCCAGCAGTTTACCGGGACAGGGTCTGTTTTTT. Translated: CASSLPGQGLFF.

The CDR3 protein is CASSFSSGPYEQYF. CDR3 DNA sequence: TGTGCCAGCAGCTTTTCTAGCGGCCCCTACGAGCAGTACTTC. The V and J genes are TRBV5-4 and TRBJ2-7, with 7 nucleotides matching TRBD2. Germline CDR1 is SGHNT and CDR2 is YYREEE (reference sequence). The junction had 4 bases not matched to a gene; V was cut back by 2 bases and J by 2 bases. The CDR3 is 14 amino acids.

This chain joins TRBV28 and TRBJ1-5; 8 nucleotides match TRBD1. Germline lookup yields CDR1 MDHEN and CDR2 SYDVKM. The trim removed 6 bases at V and 4 bases at J, leaving 14 bases unmatched. The CDR3 runs 17 residues. This CDR3 is CASSSGQARGGNQPQHF. The CDR3 DNA is TGTGCCAGCAGCTCGGGACAGGCGAGAGGGGGGAATCAGCCCCAGCATTTT.

Comments on this clone: An end of the junction does not agree with germline; a read error may underlie this. This sequence joins TRBV24-1 and TRBJ2-7; no clear D. The CDR3 is 11 residues long. CDR1 is KGHDR and CDR2 is SFDVKD in the germline V gene. CDR3 in amino acids: CATSVRGSLNF. The CDR3 region has the DNA TGTGCCACCAGTGTGCGAGGATCGTTGAACTTC.

The chain links TRBV9 to TRBJ1-5; D unresolved. This CDR3 has 15 amino acids. V was shortened by 0 bases and J by 5 bases, with 12 bases between the two germline ends. Germline CDR1 is SGDLS and CDR2 is YYNGEE. The CDR3 DNA is TGTGCCAGCAGCGTAGATCCCCAAAGCGATCAGCCCCAGCATTTT. It specifies CASSVDPQSDQPQHF.

This clone was seen once. The rearrangement uses TRBV27 and TRBJ2-2; D is unresolved. Germline values: CDR1 MNHEY, CDR2 SMNVEV (reference sequence). V was pared by 2 bases and J by 1 base, with 5 bases between. CDR3 length: 14 amino acids. The CDR3 here is CASSLAGNTGELFF. In DNA, the CDR3 is TGTGCCAGCAGTTTAGCAGGGAACACCGGGGAGCTGTTTTTT.

The chain links TRBV11-3 to TRBJ2-1; 10 nucleotides match TRBD1. CDR1 SGHNT and CDR2 YENEEA come from the germline V gene. V gave up 5 bases and J gave up 2 bases; unmatched junction bases: 3. This CDR3 is built from 15 residues. The DNA for the CDR3 is TGTGCCAGCAGCGAGGGACAGGGGACCTACAATGAGCAGTTCTTC. Its translation is CASSEGQGTYNEQFF.

This clone has a handful of counts. This chain connects TRBV9 to TRBJ2-7; maybe TRBD1 (5 bases). Trimming left V 1 base short and J 6 bases short, with 11 bases between. The CDR3 totals 13 residues. The germline V gene has CDR1 SGDLS and CDR2 YYNGEE. The CDR3 coding sequence is TGTGCCAGCAGCGTACCAGGGTCCGCCGAGCAGTACTTC. It encodes CASSVPGSAEQYF.

The chain employs TRBV27 and TRBJ2-5; D is possibly TRBD2 (6 bases). V gave up 5 bases and J gave up 5 bases, with 12 bases separating them. This CDR3 region has 13 residues. Germline V gives CDR1 MNHEY, CDR2 SMNVEV (reference sequence). Here the CDR3 reads CASSPSEGETQYF. CDR3 in DNA: TGTGCCAGCAGTCCATCGGAGGGGGAGACCCAGTACTTC.

This chain joins TRBV19 and TRBJ1-3, with 8 bases identical to TRBD1. This CDR3 comprises 16 residues. Germline CDR1 LNHDA, CDR2 SQIVND (reference sequence). The junction had 9 bases not matched to a gene; V was cut back by 5 bases and J by 3 bases. CDR3 residues: CASSPPGTGGGNTIYF. As DNA, the CDR3 is TGTGCCAGTAGTCCGCCCGGGACAGGTGGTGGAAACACCATATATTTT.

V and J are TRBV4-1 and TRBJ1-1; the D gene is possibly TRBD1 (5 bases). Germline loops: CDR1 MGHRA, CDR2 YSYEKL. The CDR3 sequence is 15 residues long. V dropped 2 bases and J dropped 5 bases, with 15 bases sitting between them. This CDR3 is CASSQPLRGGTEAFF. For the CDR3, the DNA is TGCGCCAGCAGCCAACCCCTTAGGGGAGGTACTGAAGCTTTCTTT.

The rearrangement links TRBV5-4 to TRBJ2-7; 11 bases are a match to TRBD2. There are 16 residues in the CDR3. In germline, CDR1 is SGHNT, CDR2 YYREEE (reference sequence). J gave up 7 bases and V 2 bases, and 11 bases lay outside the gene matches. The CDR3 loop is CASSLGTSGPVGEQYF. CDR3 coding DNA: TGTGCCAGCAGCTTAGGGACTAGCGGTCCCGTGGGGGAGCAGTACTTC.

On this clone: The sample carries other DNA sequences with the same CDR3. This chain connects TRBV7-2 to TRBJ1-2; 7 bases align to TRBD1. The V segment lost 1 base and the J segment 4 bases; nucleotides outside the gene matches: 0. The CDR3 length is 13 residues. Germline assignment: CDR1 SGHTA and CDR2 FQGNSA. Written as DNA, the CDR3 is TGTGCCAGCAGCTTAGGGACAGGCTATGGCTACACCTTC. Translation: CASSLGTGYGYTF. The full variable domain, its missing parts supplied by reference TRBV7-2 and TRBJ1-2, is GAGVSQSPSNKVTEKGKDVELRCDPISGHTALYWYRQSLGQGLEFLIYFQGNSAPDKSGLPSDRFSAERTGGSVSTLTIQRTQQEDSAVYLCASSLGTGYGYTFGSGTRLTVV.

V usage is TRBV19 and J usage is TRBJ1-2; weak D call: TRBD1 (5 bases). V lost 1 base, J lost 2 bases, and 11 bases lay in between. The CDR3 covers 15 residues. From germline, CDR1 is LNHDA and CDR2 SQIVND (reference sequence). CDR3 region: CASSIGGAGNYGYTF. CDR3 DNA sequence: TGTGCCAGTAGTATAGGTGGGGCAGGCAACTATGGCTACACCTTC.

The J gene is TRBJ2-3, the V gene TRBV5-1; tentatively, D is TRBD2 (5 bases). This CDR3 has 19 amino acids. The V gene lost 0 bases and the J gene lost 4 bases, with 24 bases spanning the gap. The germline gives CDR1 SGHRS, CDR2 YFSETQ. The CDR3 is CASSLAPITASLYADTQYF. The CDR3 DNA is TGCGCCAGCAGCTTGGCGCCTATTACGGCTAGCTTATATGCAGATACGCAGTATTTT. Together with reference TRBV5-1 and TRBJ2-3, the CDR3 gives the full variable domain: KAGVTQTPRYLIKTRGQQVTLSCSPISGHRSVSWYQQTPGQGLQFLFEYFSETQRNKGNFPGRFSGRQFSNSRSEMNVSTLELGDSALYLCASSLAPITASLYADTQYFGPGTRLTVL.